The 19 T cell receptor beta chains below were found in one sample sequenced in a study of regulatory T cells in long-lasting Graves disease. In building TCR beta libraries, iRepertoire HTBI primers were used together with Arm-PCR of CDR3 regions. Using its own MiXCR run on the multiplex PCR reads, TCRdb lists one record per CDR3 protein. The top ten clones hold roughly 15% of a sample with around 470,000 distinct CDR3 sequences, approximately 14% of them seen once. The time point: newly diagnosed GD, antithyroid drugs for less than 3 months. PBMCs provided the RNA from which the TCR library was made. The same data also contributed to another study, on T cells in Graves' hyperthyroidism and ophthalmopathy.

This specimen was peripheral blood mononuclear cells (PBMCs), taken at new diagnosis, from a patient treated with antithyroid drugs. The receptor source for this set is a woman aged 50 to 60 with Graves disease.

This clonotype appeared many times. The chain joins TRBV12-3 or TRBV12-4 to TRBJ2-7, with TRBD2 identical over 8 bases. The CDR3 is 15 amino acids. With V trimmed by 5 bases and J by 6 bases, 12 bases remained unmatched. This CDR3 is CASSDGGAGAGEQYF. The CDR3 bases are TGTGCCAGCAGTGACGGGGGAGCGGGAGCAGGCGAGCAGTACTTC.

The chain links TRBV5-1 to TRBJ2-5; a possible D gene is TRBD1 (5 bases). The CDR3 sequence is 15 residues long. V was pared by 0 bases and J by 1 base, with 10 bases between. Germline CDR1 and CDR2: SGHRS and YFSETQ. CDR3 loop: CASSLATGSQETQYF. The DNA for the CDR3 is TGCGCCAGCAGCTTGGCCACAGGAAGCCAAGAGACCCAGTACTTC. The full variable domain, completed using reference TRBV5-1 and TRBJ2-5, is KAGVTQTPRYLIKTRGQQVTLSCSPISGHRSVSWYQQTPGQGLQFLFEYFSETQRNKGNFPGRFSGRQFSNSRSEMNVSTLELGDSALYLCASSLATGSQETQYFGPGTRLLVL.

This clonotype was observed many times. The chain is built from TRBV27 and TRBJ2-2, with D maybe TRBD1 (6 bases). The CDR3 runs to 15 residues. Deletions cut 5 bases from V and 1 base from J, with 11 bases between. Germline-derived CDR1 and CDR2 are MNHEY and SMNVEV (reference sequence). The CDR3 protein is CASSPQGWNTGELFF. As DNA, the CDR3 is TGTGCCAGCAGTCCACAGGGCTGGAACACCGGGGAGCTGTTTTTT.

About this clonotype: With a much larger clone just one base away, this may be a read error. This chain connects TRBV6-1 to TRBJ2-7; D gene unclear. This CDR3 comprises 12 residues. Germline CDR1 is MNHNS and CDR2 is SASEGT. Deletions cut 0 bases from V and 2 bases from J, with 2 bases between. The CDR3 bases are TGTGCCAGCAGTGAAGCCACCTACGAGCAGTACTTC. This gives the protein CASSEATYEQYF.

This clonotype was found a few times. The chain is built from TRBV6-1 and TRBJ2-7; a weak D match, TRBD2 (5 bases). V dropped 2 bases and J dropped 3 bases, with 14 bases sitting between them. Germline lookup yields CDR1 MNHNS and CDR2 SASEGT. CDR3 length equals 15 residues. The chain's CDR3 is CASSEFGSLLYEQYF. The CDR3 bases are TGTGCCAGCAGTGAATTTGGGAGTCTCCTCTACGAGCAGTACTTC.

The V and J genes are TRBV5-1 and TRBJ2-1, with 10 bases identical to TRBD2. Germline V gene lookup returns CDR1 SGHRS and CDR2 YFSETQ. V shed 1 base and J 0 bases; nucleotides not matched to a gene: 7. This CDR3 spans 18 amino acids. The CDR3 loop reads CASSLTTASGGSYNEQFF. The CDR3 nucleotides are TGCGCCAGCAGCTTGACGACCGCTAGCGGGGGCTCCTACAATGAGCAGTTCTTC.

This clonotype was found many times. This chain uses TRBV5-1 with TRBJ2-1; 12 bases align to TRBD2. The J segment lost 0 bases and the V segment lost 4 bases, leaving 5 bases of the junction unmatched. The CDR3 has 17 amino acids. Germline values: CDR1 SGHRS, CDR2 YFSETQ. CDR3 sequence (DNA): TGCGCCAGCAGCAGACGGACTAGCGGGAACTCCTACAATGAGCAGTTCTTC. Translating it yields CASSRRTSGNSYNEQFF.

This clonotype was counted many times. V gene TRBV28 combines with J gene TRBJ2-7; no clear D. Germline loops: CDR1 MDHEN, CDR2 SYDVKM. CDR3 length: 12 amino acids. Trimming cost V 8 bases and J 1 base, with 9 bases left between them. The CDR3: CASGWYSYEQYF. CDR3 coding DNA: TGTGCCAGCGGGTGGTATTCCTACGAGCAGTACTTC.

J is TRBJ2-7 and V is TRBV5-1, with 7 bases that match TRBD1. The V and J ends lost 0 bases and 7 bases, in that order; junction bases with no gene match: 7. The CDR3 length is 14 residues. Germline V gene sequence: CDR1 SGHRS, CDR2 YFSETQ. The CDR3 sequence: CASSLGQGVEEQYF. CDR3 bases: TGCGCCAGCAGCTTGGGACAGGGAGTAGAGGAGCAGTACTTC.

Of note for this clonotype: One junction end disagrees with the germline gene, perhaps due to a read error. J is TRBJ2-2 and V is TRBV10-3; 10 bases align to TRBD2. The CDR3 has 19 residues. Per the germline V gene, CDR1 is ENHRY and CDR2 is SYGVKD. CDR3 nucleotides: TGTGCCGTCAGTGAAGTAGCGGGAGGCCGTAGAGTGGGCACCGGGGAGCTGTTTTTT. It translates to CAVSEVAGGRRVGTGELFF.

This clonotype came up many times. This chain uses TRBV7-3 with TRBJ2-3, with 13 bases matching TRBD2. V lost 5 bases, J lost 5 bases, and 7 bases stayed unmatched. Germline lookup yields CDR1 SGHTA and CDR2 FQGTGA. The CDR3 extends over 16 amino acids. The CDR3 region has the DNA TGTGCCAGCAGCAACGGACTAGCGGGAGTAGGAGATACGCAGTATTTT. Translating it yields CASSNGLAGVGDTQYF.

This clonotype was found many times. The J gene is TRBJ2-7, the V gene TRBV28; possibly TRBD1 for D (5 bases). CDR3 length equals 16 residues. Germline V gives CDR1 MDHEN, CDR2 SYDVKM. V was trimmed by 3 bases and J by 1 base, leaving 16 bases between them. CDR3 in DNA: TGTGCCAGCAGTTTTATGGGGCATGGTCAATCCTACGAGCAGTACTTC. This translates into CASSFMGHGQSYEQYF.

Many counts were recorded for this clonotype. The rearrangement uses TRBV30 and TRBJ2-7, with 9 nucleotides matching TRBD1. The CDR3 is made up of 14 amino acids. The ends lost 1 base at V and 2 bases at J; junction bases unmatched: 3. Per the germline V gene, CDR1 is GTSNPN and CDR2 is SVGIG (reference sequence). CDR3 sequence: CAWSAGTGPYEQYF. Here the CDR3 DNA reads TGTGCCTGGAGTGCCGGGACAGGGCCCTACGAGCAGTACTTC.

This clonotype was counted at least ten times. The CDR3 sequence: CASSLVVGAGLVYNEQFF. The DNA for the CDR3 is TGTGCCAGCAGCTTAGTAGTGGGGGCGGGACTAGTCTACAATGAGCAGTTCTTC. The V and J genes are TRBV13 and TRBJ2-1; 8 bases line up with TRBD2. Germline V gene sequence: CDR1 PRHDT, CDR2 FYEKMQ (reference sequence). This CDR3 spans 18 amino acids. V was clipped by 1 base and J by 3 bases; unmatched bases: 11.

This clonotype was seen at least ten times. A read error may explain this, as a much larger clone is one base away. The chain is built from TRBV7-9 and TRBJ1-1; the D is unclear. The CDR3 consists of 13 residues. Trimming stripped 3 bases from V and 1 base from J, with 6 bases between. CDR1 and CDR2 from the germline V gene are SEHNR and FQNEAQ (reference sequence). CDR3 coding DNA: TGTGCCAGCAGCTTGGAGGCGAACACTGAAGCTTTCTTT. Its protein product is CASSLEANTEAFF.

In DNA form, the CDR3 reads TGTGCCAGCTCACCTGGGACAGTCCGCGATGGCTACACCTTC. The encoded protein is CASSPGTVRDGYTF. This chain connects TRBV18 to TRBJ1-2, with 7 bases that match TRBD1. V gave up 3 bases and J gave up 6 bases; unmatched junction bases: 7. Looked up from germline, CDR1 is KGHSH and CDR2 is LQKENI. The CDR3 runs to 14 residues.

This chain links TRBV13 with TRBJ2-3; 9 nucleotides match TRBD2. The J segment lost 10 bases and the V segment lost 0 bases, leaving 5 bases of the junction unmatched. Germline loops: CDR1 PRHDT, CDR2 FYEKMQ (reference sequence). CDR3 length: 14 amino acids. In DNA form, the CDR3 reads TGTGCCAGCAGCTTAGGCCTGGCGGGGGGGCCGCAGTATTTT. Protein sequence: CASSLGLAGGPQYF.

This chain joins TRBV7-2 and TRBJ2-6, with 8 bases fitting TRBD1. The CDR3 is 17 residues long. Germline V gives CDR1 SGHTA, CDR2 FQGNSA. Trimming removed 5 bases from V and 1 base from J; junction bases left unmatched: 7. CDR3 protein: CASSRTGGLSGANVLTF. The CDR3 coding sequence is TGTGCCAGCAGCCGTACAGGGGGGCTATCTGGGGCCAACGTCCTGACTTTC. The whole variable domain, remainder taken from reference TRBV7-2 and TRBJ2-6, is GAGVSQSPSNKVTEKGKDVELRCDPISGHTALYWYRQSLGQGLEFLIYFQGNSAPDKSGLPSDRFSAERTGGSVSTLTIQRTQQEDSAVYLCASSRTGGLSGANVLTFGAGSRLTVL.

This clonotype was counted ten times or more. The chain uses TRBV27 and TRBJ1-4, with D tentatively TRBD1 (5 bases). This CDR3 has 14 amino acids. Between the trimmed V and J ends, which lost 1 base and 4 bases, there was a span of 7 bases. Germline V gene data show CDR1 as MNHEY and CDR2 as SMNVEV (reference sequence). DNA of the CDR3: TGTGCCAGCAGTTTATTCCAGGGTAATGAAAAACTGTTTTTT. As protein: CASSLFQGNEKLFF.